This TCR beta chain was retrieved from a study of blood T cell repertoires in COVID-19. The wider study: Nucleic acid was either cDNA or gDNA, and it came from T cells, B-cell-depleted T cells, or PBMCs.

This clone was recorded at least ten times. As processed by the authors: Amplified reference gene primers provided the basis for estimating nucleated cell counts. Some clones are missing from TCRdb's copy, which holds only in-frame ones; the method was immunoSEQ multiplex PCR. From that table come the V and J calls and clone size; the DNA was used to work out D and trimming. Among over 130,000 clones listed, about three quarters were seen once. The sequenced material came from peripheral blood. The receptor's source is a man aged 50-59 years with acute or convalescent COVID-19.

The CDR3 region has the DNA TGTGCCAGCAGTGAATGGACAGGGGAAGGTGAGCAGTTCTTC. It yields the protein CASSEWTGEGEQFF. The chain joins TRBV6-1 to TRBJ2-1; 9 bases align to TRBD1. V shed 2 bases, J shed 9 bases, and the junction held 5 bases outside the gene matches. Germline V gives CDR1 MNHNS, CDR2 SASEGT. This CDR3 spans 14 amino acids.